A selection of T cell receptor beta chains follows, all from one sample in a study of shared clonotypes between healthy human individuals. Clones were sequenced by immunoSEQ multiplex PCR, and TCRdb holds only the in-frame ones, with some missing. The sample consists of some 360,000 clones, less than 75% of them appearing once. The specimen was memory CD4+ T cells sorted from blood. The receptors stem from a man aged 25 to 45 in good health. Both conserved end residues are part of each CDR3. The D gene is left open where the match is weak. Clone size is given for some rows only: seen once, a few or many times, or a class if the clone is expanded.

13 | TRBJ2-7 | NA | NA | TRBV18 | CASSLDRSYEQYF | TGTGCCAGCTCCCTCGACAGGTCCTACGAGCAGTACTTC
15 | TRBJ2-1 | NA | NA | TRBV9 | CASSVGSSSYNEQFF | TGTGCCAGCAGCGTAGGATCGAGCTCCTACAATGAGCAGTTCTTC
19 | TRBJ1-3 | once | TRBD1 | TRBV30 | CAWSAAGTGSPFSGNTIYF | TGTGCCTGGAGTGCCGCCGGGACAGGGAGCCCTTTCTCTGGAAACACCATATATTTT
15 | TRBJ1-5 | NA | TRBD1 | TRBV2 | CASSESGQTNQPQHF | TGTGCCAGCAGTGAATCGGGACAGACGAATCAGCCCCAGCATTTT
17 | TRBJ1-1 | NA | TRBD1 | TRBV5-1 | CASLPNSGTGFDTEAFF | TGCGCCAGCCTTCCTAACTCGGGGACAGGGTTCGACACTGAAGCTTTCTTT
12 | TRBJ2-5 | once | TRBD2 | TRBV29-1 | CSSGTTGETQYF | TGCAGCTCCGGGACTACGGGAGAGACCCAGTACTTC
14 | TRBJ2-3 | few | NA | TRBV18 | CASSLGQRPDTQYF | TGTGCCAGCTCCCTAGGACAACGCCCAGATACGCAGTATTTT
15 | TRBJ2-7 | NA | NA | TRBV28 | CASSSLQGGGNEQYF | TGTGCCAGCAGTTCCCTCCAGGGAGGAGGGAACGAGCAGTACTTC
10 | TRBJ1-1 | once | NA | TRBV29-1 | CSVGVLEAFF | TGCAGCGTTGGGGTTCTTGAAGCTTTCTTT
12 | TRBJ2-3 | NA | NA | TRBV6-5 | CASRNPGDTQYF | TGTGCCAGCAGAAATCCTGGAGATACGCAGTATTTT
19 | TRBJ2-6 | NA | NA | TRBV12-1 | CASSFDSTGIISGANVLTF | TGTGCCAGCAGCTTTGACTCGACAGGGATTATCTCTGGGGCCAACGTCCTGACTTTC
15 | TRBJ2-5 | NA | NA | TRBV5-1 | CASSLAGTKQETQYF | TGCGCCAGCAGCTTGGCCGGGACAAAACAAGAGACCCAGTACTTC
14 | TRBJ2-6 | NA | NA | TRBV5-1 | CASRSPGGANVLTF | TGCGCCAGCAGGTCCCCCGGGGGGGCCAACGTCCTGACTTTC
14 | TRBJ2-1 | NA | NA | TRBV15 | CATSRDLLGDEQFF | TGTGCCACCAGCAGAGATCTACTAGGGGATGAGCAGTTCTTC
11 | TRBJ2-5 | NA | NA | TRBV29-1 | CSVLNPKTQYF | TGCAGCGTTCTTAATCCGAAGACCCAGTACTTC
16 | TRBJ2-2 | few | NA | TRBV7-6 | CASSKRAGQNTGELFF | TGTGCCAGCAGCAAGAGGGCGGGGCAAAACACCGGGGAGCTGTTTTTT
15 | TRBJ2-7 | NA | TRBD1 | TRBV5-1 | CASSSLQGAGYEQYF | TGCGCCAGCAGCTCTCTACAGGGGGCGGGCTACGAGCAGTACTTC
14 | TRBJ2-3 | NA | NA | TRBV5-1 | CASSGGTFTDTQYF | TGCGCCAGCAGCGGTGGGACATTCACAGATACGCAGTATTTT
14 | TRBJ2-1 | NA | TRBD1 | TRBV18 | CASSPTGAEDEQFF | TGTGCCAGCTCACCCACAGGGGCGGAGGATGAGCAGTTCTTC
14 | TRBJ1-1 | few | NA | TRBV27 | CASRLSRQHTEAFF | TGTGCCAGCAGACTATCCAGACAGCACACTGAAGCTTTCTTT
15 | TRBJ1-4 | NA | TRBD1 | TRBV6-1 | CASSEAEGTGEKLFF | TGTGCCAGCAGTGAAGCCGAAGGGACAGGTGAAAAACTGTTTTTT
14 | TRBJ2-1 | NA | TRBD2 | TRBV28 | CASGGTSKHNEQFF | TGTGCCAGCGGCGGGACTAGCAAACACAATGAGCAGTTCTTC
13 | TRBJ2-1 | NA | NA | TRBV7-9 | CASSSTNLHEQFF | TGTGCCAGCAGCTCGACCAATTTACATGAGCAGTTCTTC
16 | TRBJ2-1 | NA | TRBD2 | TRBV5-1 | CASSSMTSGSTNEQFF | TGCGCCAGCAGCTCGATGACTAGCGGGAGTACCAATGAGCAGTTCTTC
12 | TRBJ2-2 | NA | NA | TRBV19 | CATNRDTGELFF | TGTGCCACAAACAGAGACACCGGGGAGCTGTTTTTT
15 | TRBJ2-3 | NA | TRBD2 | TRBV6-5 | CASSKVLAGVDTQYF | TGTGCCAGCAGTAAGGTGTTAGCGGGAGTGGATACGCAGTATTTT
17 | TRBJ2-5 | NA | TRBD1 | TRBV2 | CASRRDKSGQGRETQYF | TGTGCCAGCAGGAGGGATAAATCGGGACAGGGGAGAGAGACCCAGTACTTC
12 | TRBJ2-3 | NA | NA | TRBV2 | CASRLGADTQYF | TGTGCCAGCAGATTGGGCGCAGATACGCAGTATTTT
15 | TRBJ2-7 | NA | NA | TRBV28 | CASSLIGRTPDEQYF | TGTGCCAGCAGTTTAATTGGCCGAACACCAGACGAGCAGTACTTC
12 | TRBJ2-1 | NA | NA | TRBV2 | CASSPGLVEQFF | TGTGCCAGCAGTCCCGGATTGGTTGAGCAGTTCTTC
15 | TRBJ2-1 | few | NA | TRBV7-9 | CASSQTQPGNNEQFF | TGTGCCAGCAGCCAGACTCAACCCGGAAACAATGAGCAGTTCTTC
13 | TRBJ2-1 | NA | TRBD1 | TRBV11-2 | CASSLTGENEQFF | TGTGCCAGCAGCTTGACAGGGGAGAATGAGCAGTTCTTC
15 | TRBJ2-2 | few | NA | TRBV5-1 | CASDIGGAHTGELFF | TGCGCCAGCGACATCGGAGGAGCCCACACCGGGGAGCTGTTTTTT
14 | TRBJ2-5 | NA | NA | TRBV7-6 | CASSLGLLQETQYF | TGTGCCAGCAGCTTAGGACTACTCCAAGAGACCCAGTACTTC
16 | TRBJ2-2 | many | NA | TRBV25-1 | CASSPATAPNTGELFF | TGTGCCAGCAGTCCCGCGACAGCCCCGAACACCGGGGAGCTGTTTTTT
16 | TRBJ2-2 | NA | TRBD2 | TRBV6-5 | CASSYSSGSRYGELFF | TGTGCCAGCAGTTACTCTAGCGGGAGTCGGTACGGGGAGCTGTTTTTT
18 | TRBJ2-2 | NA | TRBD2 | TRBV6-1 | CASSELQTSGTNTGELFF | TGTGCCAGCAGTGAACTTCAGACTAGCGGGACTAACACCGGGGAGCTGTTTTTT
15 | TRBJ2-2 | NA | TRBD2 | TRBV2 | CASSVSGINTGELFF | TGTGCCAGCAGTGTAAGCGGGATAAACACCGGGGAGCTGTTTTTT
16 | TRBJ2-1 | NA | TRBD2 | TRBV5-1 | CASSLLAGIDYNEQFF | TGCGCTAGCAGCCTACTAGCGGGGATAGACTACAATGAGCAGTTCTTC
18 | TRBJ2-6 | few | TRBD1 | TRBV2 | CASRKAGTGFSGANVLTF | TGTGCCAGCAGGAAAGCCGGGACAGGGTTCTCTGGGGCCAACGTCCTGACTTTC
13 | TRBJ1-1 | NA | TRBD1 | TRBV5-1 | CASSSGGSTEAFF | TGCGCCAGCAGTTCAGGGGGGAGCACTGAAGCTTTCTTT
15 | TRBJ2-7 | once | TRBD2 | TRBV10-3 | CAISDRREGLGEQYF | TGTGCCATCAGTGATAGGCGGGAGGGCCTCGGAGAGCAGTACTTC
15 | TRBJ2-3 | NA | TRBD2 | TRBV11-3 | CASSFTSGSADTQYF | TGTGCCAGCAGCTTTACTAGCGGGAGTGCAGATACGCAGTATTTT
15 | TRBJ1-1 | NA | NA | TRBV18 | CVSSPSPTTNTEAFF | TGTGTCAGCTCGCCCTCACCGACAACTAACACTGAAGCTTTCTTT
15 | TRBJ2-5 | NA | NA | TRBV19 | CASSIVQGSGETQYF | TGTGCCAGTAGTATAGTGCAGGGGAGTGGGGAGACCCAGTACTTC
15 | TRBJ2-1 | NA | NA | TRBV7-8 | CASAGLGVAYNEQFF | TGTGCCAGCGCCGGCCTAGGTGTAGCCTACAATGAGCAGTTCTTC
9 | TRBJ1-2 | NA | NA | TRBV29-1 | CSVGGGYTF | TGCAGCGTTGGGGGTGGCTACACCTTC
17 | TRBJ2-6 | NA | NA | TRBV4-1 | CASSQDVLIAGANVLTF | TGCGCCAGCAGCCAAGATGTGTTGATAGCGGGGGCCAACGTCCTGACTTTC
14 | TRBJ2-7 | once | NA | TRBV27 | CASSLYLGAYEQYF | TGTGCCAGCAGTTTATACTTAGGTGCCTACGAGCAGTACTTC